This T cell receptor beta chain was identified in a study of T cells in Graves' hyperthyroidism and ophthalmopathy. Study-level findings and limits: In the analysis, a 13 V-J model separated ophthalmopathy from stable hyperthyroidism. Also found in blood were most expanded thyroid clonotypes above 0.001.

Trimming took 4 bases from V and 7 from J, leaving 12 bases between them. CDR3 length: 14 residues. The germline gives CDR1 KGHDR, CDR2 SFDVKD. To note about this clonotype: The antigen remains unidentified.

RNA transcripts provided the source from which TCR beta CDR3 regions were amplified. The primer set for the first-round RT-PCR of the TCR CDR3 was HTBI. TCRdb called the multiplex PCR reads again in MiXCR, with one record for every CDR3 protein. This sample carries about 700,000 distinct CDR3 sequences, over 40% of them seen once, and the ten largest clones take less than 9%. The sequence derives from an adult man with Graves' disease, either hyperthyroidism or ophthalmopathy (not recorded which). The chain uses TRBV24-1 and TRBJ2-2; D possibly uses TRBD1 or TRBD2 (5 bases each). The source material was peripheral blood or thyroid tissue (not recorded which). The CDR3 nucleotides are TGTGCCACCAGTGAAGGGGCGGGCCTCGGGGAGCTGTTTTTT. The encoded protein is CATSEGAGLGELFF.